Listed here are 6 T cell receptor beta chains from one sample, sequenced in a study of blood T cell repertoires in COVID-19. Assay: immunoSEQ multiplex PCR; the TCRdb copy retains only in-frame clones and omits some. The table shows around 300,000 clones, with more than 75% occurring only once. Sample: PBMCs or T cells enriched from blood (not recorded which). The receptors stem from a woman between 55 and 75 years old in a cohort exposed to, infected with or recovered from COVID-19 (not recorded which).

This sequence joins TRBV10-3 and TRBJ1-5; 10 nucleotides match TRBD1. Trimming at V came to 3 bases and at J to 4 bases, leaving 15 bases not matched to a gene. In germline, CDR1 is ENHRY, CDR2 SYGVKD. The CDR3 loop spans 19 amino acids. CDR3 protein: CAISDRGNRDRGLNQPQHF. The CDR3 region has the DNA TGTGCCATCAGTGACAGGGGCAACCGGGACAGGGGTCTAAATCAGCCCCAGCATTTT.

This clone occurred a few times. The chain recombines TRBV29-1 with TRBJ2-5, with 9 bases matching TRBD2. Trimming at V came to 5 bases and at J to 5 bases, leaving 9 bases not matched to a gene. This CDR3 has 14 residues. Germline V gene sequence: CDR1 SQVTM, CDR2 ANQGSEA. For the CDR3, the DNA is TGCAGCGTTCGCGGGAGGGTCGTTACGGAGACCCAGTACTTC. Encoded protein: CSVRGRVVTETQYF. Full variable domain (remainder filled in from reference TRBV29-1 and TRBJ2-5): SAVISQKPSRDICQRGTSLTIQCQVDSQVTMMFWYRQQPGQSLTLIATANQGSEATYESGFVIDKFPISRPNLTFSTLTVSNMSPEDSSIYLCSVRGRVVTETQYFGPGTRLLVL.

The rearrangement joins TRBV9 to TRBJ2-5, with D possibly TRBD1 on 5 matching bases. Per germline, CDR1 SGDLS and CDR2 YYNGEE. Trimming left V 0 bases short and J 4 bases short, with 13 bases between. The CDR3 extends over 15 amino acids. CDR3 amino acids: CASSVDPGITETQYF. CDR3 nucleotides: TGTGCCAGCAGCGTAGATCCAGGGATCACAGAGACCCAGTACTTC.

V gene TRBV19 combines with J gene TRBJ2-2, with TRBD2 matching over 8 bases. CDR3 length equals 16 residues. Trimming removed 5 bases from V and 4 bases from J; junction bases left unmatched: 9. Per the germline V gene, CDR1 is LNHDA and CDR2 is SQIVND (reference sequence). CDR3 DNA: TGTGCCAGTAGTCCTACGAGCGGGAGTGGCACCGGGGAGCTGTTTTTT. It is translated as CASSPTSGSGTGELFF. Based on the CDR3 plus reference TRBV19 and TRBJ2-2, the full variable domain is DGGITQSPKYLFRKEGQNVTLSCEQNLNHDAMYWYRQDPGQGLRLIYYSQIVNDFQKGDIAEGYSVSREKKESFPLTVTSAQKNPTAFYLCASSPTSGSGTGELFFGEGSRLTVL.

With respect to this clone: Just one base apart from a much larger clone, this may be a read error. J is TRBJ1-1 and V is TRBV6-5; the D gene is possibly TRBD1 (5 bases). The length of the CDR3 is 14 residues. Germline loops: CDR1 MNHEY, CDR2 SVGAGI. V was cut by 7 bases and J by 4 bases, with 16 bases left in between. This CDR3 reads CASNSATDFTEAFF. The DNA for the CDR3 is TGTGCCAGCAATTCTGCGACAGATTTCACTGAAGCTTTCTTT.

The chain has TRBV5-1 and TRBJ2-6, with 8 positions matching TRBD1. CDR1 is SGHRS, CDR2 YFSETQ, per germline. The J segment lost 1 base and the V segment lost 7 bases, leaving 7 bases of the junction unmatched. The CDR3 has 16 amino acids. CDR3 sequence reads: CASSTDRVSGANVLTF. Written as DNA, the CDR3 is TGCGCCAGCTCCACGGACAGGGTGTCTGGGGCCAACGTCCTGACTTTC. The entire variable domain, with the rest obtained from reference TRBV5-1 and TRBJ2-6, is as follows: KAGVTQTPRYLIKTRGQQVTLSCSPISGHRSVSWYQQTPGQGLQFLFEYFSETQRNKGNFPGRFSGRQFSNSRSEMNVSTLELGDSALYLCASSTDRVSGANVLTFGAGSRLTVL.